The 22 T cell receptor beta chains below were found in one sample sequenced in a study of regulatory T cells in long-lasting Graves disease. The time point here: newly diagnosed GD, antithyroid drugs for less than 3 months. Isolated PBMC RNA provided the starting material for the TCR library. Libraries of TCR beta came from iRepertoire HTBI primers plus Arm-PCR of CDR3 regions. TCRdb independently ran MiXCR on the multiplex PCR reads; one entry per CDR3 protein. The data contain 550,000 to 650,000 distinct CDR3 sequences, 15% to 20% of them singletons. This sample also belongs to another study, concerning T cells in Graves' hyperthyroidism and ophthalmopathy.

The sequenced sample was peripheral blood mononuclear cells (PBMCs), obtained at new diagnosis, from a patient treated with antithyroid drugs. Every receptor here comes from a man younger than 35 with Graves disease.

This clonotype occurred a few times. This chain uses TRBV5-8 with TRBJ2-3; 7 bases map to TRBD1. V lost 4 bases to trimming and J lost 2 bases; unmatched junction nucleotides: 4. This CDR3 has 14 amino acids. The germline CDR1 and CDR2 sequences are SGHTS and YDEGEE. CDR3 sequence: CASSRGQNTDTQYF. The CDR3 DNA reads TGTGCCAGCAGCAGGGGACAGAACACAGATACGCAGTATTTT.

Concerning this clonotype itself: A much more abundant neighbour one base away suggests this may be a read error. The V call is TRBV10-3, the J call TRBJ2-7; 10 bases map to TRBD2. This CDR3 has 14 amino acids. V gave up 11 bases and J gave up 4 bases; unmatched junction bases: 11. Germline CDR1 is ENHRY and CDR2 is SYGVKD. This CDR3 reads CAASQREGSYEQYF. In nucleotides, the CDR3 is TGTGCCGCCTCACAGCGGGAGGGCTCATACGAGCAGTACTTC.

V and J are TRBV6-2 or TRBV6-3 and TRBJ2-6; 7 bases line up with TRBD2. The CDR3 is made up of 16 amino acids. Germline loops: CDR1 MNHEY, CDR2 SVGEGT. V dropped 11 bases and J dropped 3; count of bases not matched to a gene: 13. The CDR3 spells CALTPAGKGGANVLTF. CDR3 nucleotides: TGTGCCCTCACCCCAGCGGGAAAGGGTGGGGCCAACGTCCTGACTTTC.

This clonotype showed up just a few times. The genes are TRBV6-2 or TRBV6-3 and TRBJ2-6; 8 nucleotides agree with TRBD1. Germline V lookup: CDR1 MNHEY, CDR2 SVGEGT. The CDR3 has 16 residues. V was clipped by 2 bases and J by 4 bases; unmatched bases: 4. The CDR3 DNA is TGTGCCAGCAGTTACCCGACAGGGGACGGGGCCAACGTCCTGACTTTC. It translates to CASSYPTGDGANVLTF.

There are a few counts of this clonotype. This rearrangement joins TRBV7-8 to TRBJ1-6; 8 nucleotides line up with TRBD1. Germline trimming cut 1 base from V and 9 bases from J; bases unmatched to any gene: 5. Germline CDR1 and CDR2: SGHVS and FQNEAQ. The CDR3 covers 15 residues. In DNA form, the CDR3 reads TGTGCCAGCAGCTTAGTCGGACAGGGTAGTTCACCCCTCCACTTT. It is translated as CASSLVGQGSSPLHF.

In this sample, this clonotype turned up many times. V and J are TRBV2 and TRBJ1-5; D may be TRBD1 (6 bases). The CDR3 is 15 residues long. Germline CDR1 and CDR2: SNHLY and FYNNEI. Trimming took off 3 bases at V and 6 bases at J, with 15 bases between the two ends. CDR3: CASSDVIRGGQPQHF. The CDR3 bases are TGTGCCAGCAGTGATGTGATCAGGGGCGGTCAGCCCCAGCATTTT.

This clonotype was found many times. The rearrangement uses TRBV28 and TRBJ1-5; D is perhaps TRBD1 (6 bases). The CDR3 extends over 12 amino acids. Germline CDR1 and CDR2: MDHEN and SYDVKM. The V and J ends lost 5 bases and 15 bases respectively, with 17 bases between them. The CDR3 spells CASSPYRAGRHF. In DNA, the CDR3 is TGTGCCAGCAGTCCCTACAGGGCCGGTAGGCATTTT.

J is TRBJ2-7 and V is TRBV4-2; 7 bases are a match to TRBD1. This CDR3 is built from 14 residues. Unmatched junction bases numbered 4, after V lost 3 bases and J lost 2 bases. CDR1 and CDR2 from the germline V gene are LGHNA and YNFKEQ. The CDR3 bases are TGTGCCAGCAGCCAGACAGGGACCCCCTACGAGCAGTACTTC. It is translated as CASSQTGTPYEQYF.

This clonotype has at least ten counts. The chain employs TRBV30 and TRBJ1-1; D remains ambiguous. Trimming took 5 bases from V and 1 from J, leaving 14 bases between them. The length of the CDR3 is 14 residues. The germline V gene encodes CDR1 GTSNPN and CDR2 SVGIG (reference sequence). CDR3 bases: TGTGCCTGGGACGGAGATAACTCGAACACTGAAGCTTTCTTT. Its translation: CAWDGDNSNTEAFF.

This clonotype was counted ten times or more. The rearrangement joins TRBV28 to TRBJ1-6; TRBD1 agrees at 7 bases. Germline V gene data show CDR1 as MDHEN and CDR2 as SYDVKM. V dropped 2 bases and J dropped 9; count of bases not matched to a gene: 4. The CDR3 covers 14 residues. The CDR3 region has the DNA TGTGCCAGCAGTTTACGGCAGGGGGGTTCACCCCTCCACTTT. This codes for CASSLRQGGSPLHF.

V and J are TRBV12-5 and TRBJ2-1, with D perhaps matching TRBD2 (5 bases). This CDR3 region has 14 residues. The ends were cut back, 4 bases at V and 8 bases at J, with 15 bases in the middle. Germline CDR1 LGHNT, CDR2 FRNRAP. CDR3 amino acids: CASGSGTGLYEQFF. The CDR3 DNA follows: TGTGCTAGTGGTTCGGGTACTGGACTTTATGAGCAGTTCTTC.

The chain links TRBV27 to TRBJ2-1, with TRBD2 matching 9 bases. This CDR3 spans 14 amino acids. Germline assignment: CDR1 MNHEY and CDR2 SMNVEV (reference sequence). The V and J ends lost 4 bases and 10 bases, in that order; junction bases with no gene match: 8. The CDR3 DNA sequence: TGTGCCAGCAGTTGGATTAGCGGGGGAGTAGAGCAGTTCTTC. Residues: CASSWISGGVEQFF.

This clonotype has more than one count but fewer than ten. The chain is built from TRBV28 and TRBJ2-7; 11 bases are shared with TRBD2. V lost 5 bases, J lost 8 bases, and 14 bases stayed unmatched. The CDR3 runs to 16 residues. CDR1 is MDHEN, CDR2 SYDVKM, per germline. The CDR3 coding sequence is TGTGCCAGCAGTCCTTTAACTAGCGGGAGTTCAGGAAAGCAGTACTTC. This encodes CASSPLTSGSSGKQYF.

The chain has TRBV30 and TRBJ2-5; a weak D match, TRBD2 (5 bases). Trimming removed 1 base at V and 5 bases at J, with 11 bases between. The V gene's germline CDR1 is GTSNPN and CDR2 SVGIG (reference sequence). This CDR3 is 13 amino acids long. The CDR3, as DNA: TGTGCCTGGAGTGAGTTTAGGAGGGAGACCCAGTACTTC. It codes for CAWSEFRRETQYF.

The J gene is TRBJ2-5, the V gene TRBV7-9, with 9 bases lining up with TRBD1. CDR3 length: 16 amino acids. Germline CDR1 is SEHNR and CDR2 is FQNEAQ (reference sequence). The ends lost 1 base at V and 10 bases at J; junction bases unmatched: 13. The CDR3 coding sequence is TGTGCCAGCAGCTTAGGGGACAGGGCCGACCGGTTTGGCCAGTACTTC. This gives the protein CASSLGDRADRFGQYF.

This clonotype was picked up a small number of times. The rearrangement uses TRBV12-3 or TRBV12-4 and TRBJ2-3; 10 positions agree with TRBD1. V lost 5 bases to trimming and J lost 2 bases; unmatched junction nucleotides: 10. This CDR3 contains 17 residues. The CDR3 loop reads CASSHGRDRGITDTQYF. In DNA, the CDR3 is TGTGCCAGCAGTCATGGCCGGGACAGGGGAATCACAGATACGCAGTATTTT.

The rearrangement uses TRBV20-1 and TRBJ1-1, with D tentatively TRBD1 (5 bases). The CDR3 is made up of 13 amino acids. Germline assignment: CDR1 DFQATT and CDR2 SNEGSKA (reference sequence). Trimming removed 3 bases at V and 7 bases at J, with 15 bases between. CDR3 amino acids: CSASSQGYGEAFF. Here the CDR3 DNA reads TGCAGTGCTAGCTCTCAGGGTTATGGTGAAGCTTTCTTT.

This clonotype was detected only a few times. The CDR3 DNA reads TGCGCCAGCGACAGCGGGAGCCCCAATGAGCAGTTCTTC. Translation gives CASDSGSPNEQFF. The chain recombines TRBV5-1 with TRBJ2-1, with 8 bases identical to TRBD2. The germline V gene has CDR1 SGHRS and CDR2 YFSETQ. V was pared by 7 bases and J by 6 bases, with 6 bases of the junction left unmatched. The CDR3 consists of 13 residues.

This clonotype occurred many times. The chain couples TRBV6-1 to TRBJ2-7, with 7 bases identical to TRBD1. Losses at the gene ends were 6 bases for V and 0 bases for J; bases not matched to a gene: 8. Germline CDR1 reads MNHNS; CDR2 reads SASEGT. The CDR3 is 15 residues long. The CDR3 region is CASRLDRSSSYEQYF. The CDR3 nucleotides read TGTGCCAGCAGGTTGGACAGGTCCTCCTCCTACGAGCAGTACTTC.

This clonotype was detected a few times. The chain joins TRBV27 to TRBJ1-1; D not resolved. The CDR3 totals 13 residues. V was shortened by 7 bases and J by 0 bases, with 9 bases between the two germline ends. In germline, CDR1 is MNHEY, CDR2 SMNVEV (reference sequence). The CDR3 spells CASTSTLNTEAFF. In DNA form, the CDR3 reads TGTGCCAGCACGAGCACGTTGAACACTGAAGCTTTCTTT.

This rearrangement joins TRBV6-7 to TRBJ1-3; no firm D call. TRBV6-7 has ORF status, its function being uncertain. The V end lost 4 bases, the J end lost 2 bases, and 18 bases lay between the germline ends. The CDR3 length is 17 residues. CDR3 residues: CASSFPKNRLAGNTIYF. The CDR3, as DNA: TGTGCCAGCAGTTTCCCTAAAAATAGATTGGCTGGAAACACCATATATTTT.

Ten or more counts support this clonotype. The chain has TRBV28 and TRBJ2-1; D gene ambiguous. There are 13 residues in the CDR3. Germline lookup yields CDR1 MDHEN and CDR2 SYDVKM. With 6 bases removed from V and 7 bases from J, the gap between germline ends came to 13 bases. In DNA form, the CDR3 reads TGTGCCAGCAGCTCAGTGGGAAAAAATGAGCAGTTCTTC. Protein: CASSSVGKNEQFF.